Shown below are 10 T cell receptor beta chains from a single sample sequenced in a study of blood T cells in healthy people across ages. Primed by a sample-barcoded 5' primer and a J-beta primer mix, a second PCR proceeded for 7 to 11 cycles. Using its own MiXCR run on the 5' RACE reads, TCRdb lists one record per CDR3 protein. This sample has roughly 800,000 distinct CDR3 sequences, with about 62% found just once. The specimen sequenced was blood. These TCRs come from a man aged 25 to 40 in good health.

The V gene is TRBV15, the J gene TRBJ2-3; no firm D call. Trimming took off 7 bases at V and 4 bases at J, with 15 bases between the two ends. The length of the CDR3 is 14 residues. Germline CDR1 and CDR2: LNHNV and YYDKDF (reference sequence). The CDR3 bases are TGTGCCACCACCCCCCGGCCCCCACCAGATACGCAGTATTTT. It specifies CATTPRPPPDTQYF. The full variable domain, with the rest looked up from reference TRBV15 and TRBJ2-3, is DAMVIQNPRYQVTQFGKPVTLSCSQTLNHNVMYWYQQKSSQAPKLLFHYYDKDFNNEADTPDNFQSRRPNTSFCFLDIRSPGLGDTAMYLCATTPRPPPDTQYFGPGTRLTVL.

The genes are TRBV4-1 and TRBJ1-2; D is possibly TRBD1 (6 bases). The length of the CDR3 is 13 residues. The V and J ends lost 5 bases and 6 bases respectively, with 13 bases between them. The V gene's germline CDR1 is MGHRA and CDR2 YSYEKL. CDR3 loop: CASSTDRFNGYTF. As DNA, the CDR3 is TGCGCCAGCAGCACAGACAGGTTCAATGGCTACACCTTC.

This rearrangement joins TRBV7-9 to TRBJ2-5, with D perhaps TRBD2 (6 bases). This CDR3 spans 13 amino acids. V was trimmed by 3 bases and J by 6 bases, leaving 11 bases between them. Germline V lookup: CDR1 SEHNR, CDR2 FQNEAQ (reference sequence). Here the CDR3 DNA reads TGTGCCAGCAGCTTTGTAGGGAGGCAGACCCAGTACTTC. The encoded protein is CASSFVGRQTQYF.

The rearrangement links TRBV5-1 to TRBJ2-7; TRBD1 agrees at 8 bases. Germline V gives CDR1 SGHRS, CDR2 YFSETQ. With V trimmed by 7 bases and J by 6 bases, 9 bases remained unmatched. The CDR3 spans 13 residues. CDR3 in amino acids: CASGRQGYVEQYF. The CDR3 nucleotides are TGCGCCAGCGGCCGACAGGGGTACGTCGAGCAGTACTTC.

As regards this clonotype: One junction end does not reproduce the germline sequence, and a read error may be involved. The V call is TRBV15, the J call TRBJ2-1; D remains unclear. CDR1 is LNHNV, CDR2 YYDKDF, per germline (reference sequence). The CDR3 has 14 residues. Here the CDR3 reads CATSRVSEYKEQFF. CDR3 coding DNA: TGTGCCACCAGCAGAGTGTCCGAATACAAGGAGCAGTTCTTC.

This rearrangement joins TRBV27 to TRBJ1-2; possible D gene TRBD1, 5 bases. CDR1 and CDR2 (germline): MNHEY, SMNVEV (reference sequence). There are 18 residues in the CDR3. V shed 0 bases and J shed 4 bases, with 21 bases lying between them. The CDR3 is CASSLSGEGGGVRYGYTF. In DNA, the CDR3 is TGTGCCAGCAGTTTATCAGGCGAAGGAGGAGGGGTACGCTATGGCTACACCTTC.

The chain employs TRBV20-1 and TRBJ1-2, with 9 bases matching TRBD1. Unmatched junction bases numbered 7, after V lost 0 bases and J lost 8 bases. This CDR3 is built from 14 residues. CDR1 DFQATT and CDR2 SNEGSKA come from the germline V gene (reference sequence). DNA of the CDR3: TGCAGTGCTAGAGACCCACAGGGGGCGTCGGGCTACACCTTC. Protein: CSARDPQGASGYTF.

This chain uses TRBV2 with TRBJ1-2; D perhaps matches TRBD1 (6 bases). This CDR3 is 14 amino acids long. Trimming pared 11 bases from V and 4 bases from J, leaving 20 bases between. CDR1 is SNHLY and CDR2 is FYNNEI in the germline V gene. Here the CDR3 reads CAAEEGGTGYGYTF. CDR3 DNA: TGTGCCGCAGAAGAGGGGGGGACCGGCTATGGCTACACCTTC.

The CDR3 is CASSQDRVAGGPEQFF. CDR3 DNA sequence: TGTGCCAGCAGCCAAGATCGCGTAGCGGGGGGGCCAGAGCAGTTCTTC. The chain recombines TRBV3-1 with TRBJ2-1, with 11 nucleotides matching TRBD2. The CDR3 is 16 amino acids. CDR1 LGHDT and CDR2 YNNKEL come from the germline V gene (reference sequence). The trim removed 0 bases at V and 10 bases at J, leaving 8 bases unmatched.

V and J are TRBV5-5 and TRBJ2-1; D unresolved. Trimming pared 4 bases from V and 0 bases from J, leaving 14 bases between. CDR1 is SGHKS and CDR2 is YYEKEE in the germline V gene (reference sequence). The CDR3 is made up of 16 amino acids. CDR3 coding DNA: TGTGCCAGCAGCGCGAAAGTCTTTAGCTCCTACAATGAGCAGTTCTTC. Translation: CASSAKVFSSYNEQFF.